This passage covers 5 T cell receptor beta chains from one sample sequenced in a study of TIL therapy for anti-PD-1-resistant metastatic lung cancer. This was the immunoSEQ v3 assay. Sequencing was performed with immunoSEQ multiplex PCR; in TCRdb, only in-frame clones are kept and a portion is missing. The table has about 50,000 clones, 71% seen once. Time point specified: pre-treatment sample, taken before nivolumab and TIL therapy. Pleural nodules or supraclavicular lymph nodes made up most of the excised metastases sampled. The sequencing here drew on tumor tissue, taken at baseline. The receptor source for this set is a person aged 25-85 years with non-small cell lung cancer.

V and J are TRBV28 and TRBJ1-2; D is unresolved. This CDR3 has 15 residues. V was pared by 5 bases and J by 3 bases, with 16 bases between. CDR1 and CDR2 (germline): MDHEN, SYDVKM. In DNA, the CDR3 is TGTGCCAGCAGTCGTTCTCGGACGTTTCACTATGGCTACACCTTC. Protein: CASSRSRTFHYGYTF.

This clone appeared once. The chain uses TRBV7-6 and TRBJ1-1; no clear D gene. The length of the CDR3 is 12 residues. The germline V and J ends were trimmed by 3 bases and 5 bases, with 7 bases remaining between them. Germline V gene lookup returns CDR1 SGHVS and CDR2 FNYEAQ. The CDR3 reads CASSFEVTEAFF. CDR3 in DNA: TGTGCCAGCAGCTTCGAGGTAACTGAAGCTTTCTTT.

This chain connects TRBV11-2 to TRBJ1-1; D not resolved. This CDR3 comprises 12 residues. Germline V gene data show CDR1 as SGHAT and CDR2 as FQNNGV. The germline V and J ends were trimmed by 4 bases and 7 bases, with 10 bases remaining between them. DNA for the CDR3: TGTGCCAGCAGCTCCCGCCGCGTTGAAGCTTTCTTT. Translation gives CASSSRRVEAFF. The whole variable domain, filled in from reference TRBV11-2 and TRBJ1-1, reads EAGVAQSPRYKIIEKRQSVAFWCNPISGHATLYWYQQILGQGPKLLIQFQNNGVVDDSQLPKDRFSAERLKGVDSTLKIQPAKLEDSAVYLCASSSRRVEAFFGQGTRLTVV.

Only a few counts were recorded for this clone. The chain employs TRBV5-1 and TRBJ1-3; D remains ambiguous. Trimming took 5 bases from V and 0 from J, leaving 6 bases between them. CDR3 length: 13 amino acids. CDR1 and CDR2 (germline): SGHRS, YFSETQ. In nucleotides, the CDR3 is TGCGCCAGCAGTTGGGGCTCTGGAAACACCATATATTTT. Translation gives CASSWGSGNTIYF.

The rearrangement uses TRBV30 and TRBJ2-6; D not certain. CDR1 is GTSNPN and CDR2 is SVGIG in the germline V gene (reference sequence). V was pared by 1 base and J by 0 bases, with 4 bases between. This CDR3 is built from 14 residues. CDR3 protein: CAWSGGSGANVLTF. CDR3 DNA sequence: TGTGCCTGGAGTGGGGGCTCTGGGGCCAACGTCCTGACTTTC.